The T cell receptor (beta chain) described here comes from a study of tumor-infiltrating lymphocytes in primary liver carcinoma. The V end lost 8 bases, the J end lost 3 bases, and 19 bases lay between the germline ends. The CDR3 loop spans 15 amino acids. In regard to this clonotype: Its antigen is as yet unknown. A much larger clone is a single base away; this may be a read error.

Whole-study findings and limits: Lower overlap was observed for tumor-adjacent and tumor-blood pairs relative to tumor region pairs.

The researchers produced TCR beta cDNA from approximately 540 ng total RNA with a constant-region primer. Amplification in three nested multiplex PCR rounds with slightly modified ARM-PCR gave rise to TCR beta libraries. The first two PCR rounds, roughly 9 cycles each, used TRBV1-TRBV30 forward primers and a C-beta reverse primer. TCRdb recomputed calls from the multiplex PCR reads with MiXCR, one row per CDR3 protein. This table has about 310,000 distinct CDR3 sequences, less than 75% appearing once. Germline DNA was also extracted, with blood RNA taken from unsorted whole blood. The specimen was peripheral blood. The clonotype was recovered from a man aged 40-55 years with primary liver carcinoma and hepatitis B virus infection. The rearrangement uses TRBV12-3 or TRBV12-4 and TRBJ2-5; either TRBD1 or TRBD2 may fit D (5 bases each). CDR3 DNA: TGTGCCAGCGGTACCCCGGGACGGCGGGAAGAGACCCAGTACTTC. Translation: CASGTPGRREETQYF.